The 5 T cell receptor beta chains listed next were all sequenced from one sample in a study of shared T cell receptors in the human thymus. TCRdb's copy holds only in-frame clones and misses some; the assay was immunoSEQ multiplex PCR. The sample has 550,000 to 800,000 clones, approximately 83% seen once. In addition, the sample was reused for a study of human thymus T cells.

The specimen sequenced was thymocytes. All receptors come from a girl less than two years old with a congenital heart defect.

The chain joins TRBV7-8 to TRBJ2-7; D not certain. The V end was cut by 5 bases, the J end by 1 base, with 9 bases between. This CDR3 comprises 13 residues. Germline CDR1 SGHVS, CDR2 FQNEAQ. The CDR3 bases are TGTGCCAGCAGCCAAGACTTATCCTACGAGCAGTACTTC. Translated: CASSQDLSYEQYF. Supplemented by reference TRBV7-8 and TRBJ2-7, the full variable domain reads GAGVSQSPRYKVAKRGQDVALRCDPISGHVSLFWYQQALGQGPEFLTYFQNEAQLDKSGLPSDRFFAERPEGSVSTLKIQRTQQEDSAVYLCASSQDLSYEQYFGPGTRLTVT.

The chain is built from TRBV27 and TRBJ1-2; tentative D call: TRBD1 (6 bases). CDR3 size: 16 residues. CDR1 is MNHEY and CDR2 is SMNVEV in the germline V gene (reference sequence). V was trimmed by 5 bases and J by 4 bases, leaving 20 bases between them. The CDR3 loop is CASSARSGDSSYGYTF. The DNA of the CDR3 is TGTGCCAGCAGTGCCCGCTCAGGGGATTCTAGCTATGGCTACACCTTC.

The chain employs TRBV7-8 and TRBJ2-7; 10 nucleotides match TRBD1. The CDR3 runs to 13 residues. V was clipped by 2 bases and J by 11 bases; unmatched bases: 6. Germline lookup yields CDR1 SGHVS and CDR2 FQNEAQ. CDR3 loop: CASSLTGTGDEYF. CDR3 nucleotides: TGTGCCAGCAGCTTAACCGGGACAGGGGATGAGTACTTC. Complete variable domain (other parts from reference TRBV7-8 and TRBJ2-7): GAGVSQSPRYKVAKRGQDVALRCDPISGHVSLFWYQQALGQGPEFLTYFQNEAQLDKSGLPSDRFFAERPEGSVSTLKIQRTQQEDSAVYLCASSLTGTGDEYFGPGTRLTVT.

This chain joins TRBV19 and TRBJ1-2; D is uncertain. The V end lost 4 bases, the J end lost 2 bases, and 5 bases lay between the germline ends. The CDR3 length is 12 residues. Per the germline V gene, CDR1 is LNHDA and CDR2 is SQIVND (reference sequence). The chain's CDR3 is CASSNSNYGYTF. CDR3 bases: TGTGCCAGTAGTAACAGCAACTATGGCTACACCTTC.

This clone turned up a few times. This chain joins TRBV5-1 and TRBJ1-3, with D uncertain. The CDR3 is made up of 16 amino acids. V lost 0 bases, J lost 5 bases, and 15 bases lay in between. Germline V gene data show CDR1 as SGHRS and CDR2 as YFSETQ. CDR3 sequence reads: CASSLGPRALRNTIYF. The CDR3 DNA sequence: TGCGCCAGCAGCTTGGGCCCGAGAGCCCTGAGAAACACCATATATTTT.